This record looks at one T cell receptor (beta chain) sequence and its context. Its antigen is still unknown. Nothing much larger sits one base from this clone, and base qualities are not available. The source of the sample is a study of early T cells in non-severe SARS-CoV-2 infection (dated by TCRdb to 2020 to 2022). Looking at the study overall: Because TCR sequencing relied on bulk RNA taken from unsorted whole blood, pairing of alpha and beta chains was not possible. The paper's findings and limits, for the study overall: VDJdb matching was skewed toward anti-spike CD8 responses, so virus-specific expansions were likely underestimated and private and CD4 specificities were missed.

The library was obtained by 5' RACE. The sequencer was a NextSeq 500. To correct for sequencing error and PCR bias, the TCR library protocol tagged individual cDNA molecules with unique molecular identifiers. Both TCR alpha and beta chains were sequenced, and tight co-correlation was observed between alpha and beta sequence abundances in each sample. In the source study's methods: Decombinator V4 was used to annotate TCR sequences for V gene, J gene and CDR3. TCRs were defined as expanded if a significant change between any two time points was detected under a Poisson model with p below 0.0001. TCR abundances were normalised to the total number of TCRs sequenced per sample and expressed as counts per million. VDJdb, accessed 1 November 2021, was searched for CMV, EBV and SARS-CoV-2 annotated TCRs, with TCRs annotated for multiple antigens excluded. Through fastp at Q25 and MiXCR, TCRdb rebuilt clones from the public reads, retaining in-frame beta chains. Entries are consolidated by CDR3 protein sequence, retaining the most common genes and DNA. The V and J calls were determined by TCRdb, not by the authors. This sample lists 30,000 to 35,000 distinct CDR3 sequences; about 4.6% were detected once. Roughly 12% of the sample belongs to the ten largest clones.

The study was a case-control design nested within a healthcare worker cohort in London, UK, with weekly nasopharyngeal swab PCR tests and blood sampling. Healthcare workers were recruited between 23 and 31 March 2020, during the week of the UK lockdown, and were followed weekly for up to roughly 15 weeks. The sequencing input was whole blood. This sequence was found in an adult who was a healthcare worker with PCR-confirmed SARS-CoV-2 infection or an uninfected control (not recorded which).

The DNA reads as follows: TGTGCCAGCAGCTTAGCGGTAAATCAGCCCCAGCATTTT. Its coded protein is CASSLAVNQPQHF. The chain couples TRBV7-2 to TRBJ1-5, with an unclear D gene assignment. CDR1 SGHTA and CDR2 FQGNSA were looked up in the germline V gene. Taken from cysteine to phenylalanine, the CDR3 has 13 residues. Of all the DNA, just the CDR3 is kept, 39 bases in frame from base 1. Relative to germline, V is 0 bases shorter and J is 4 bases shorter, with 4 bases between their ends.